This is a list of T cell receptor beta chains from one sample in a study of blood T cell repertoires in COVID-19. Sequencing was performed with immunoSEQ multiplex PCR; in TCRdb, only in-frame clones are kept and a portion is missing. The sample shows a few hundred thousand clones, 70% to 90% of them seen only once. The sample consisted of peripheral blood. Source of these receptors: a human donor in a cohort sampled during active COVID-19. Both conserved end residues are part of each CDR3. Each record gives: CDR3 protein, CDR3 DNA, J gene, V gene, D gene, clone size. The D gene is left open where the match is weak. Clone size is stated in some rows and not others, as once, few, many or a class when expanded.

CDR3aa: CASSLWANNSPLHF; CDR3nt: TGTGCCAGCAGCTTATGGGCGAATAATTCACCCCTCCACTTT; j_gene: TRBJ1-6; v_gene: TRBV7-3; d_gene: .; abundance: .
CDR3aa: CASSLSLAGGQFF; CDR3nt: TGTGCCAGCAGTTTAAGTCTAGCGGGGGGGCAGTTCTTC; j_gene: TRBJ2-1; v_gene: TRBV12-3/TRBV12-4; d_gene: TRBD2; abundance: .
CDR3aa: CASSRTGVQPQHF; CDR3nt: TGTGCCAGCAGTCGGACAGGGGTTCAGCCCCAGCATTTT; j_gene: TRBJ1-5; v_gene: TRBV6-5; d_gene: TRBD1; abundance: .
CDR3aa: CASTTRAPDTGELFF; CDR3nt: TGTGCCAGCACCACGAGGGCGCCGGACACCGGGGAGCTGTTTTTT; j_gene: TRBJ2-2; v_gene: TRBV6-5; d_gene: .; abundance: .
CDR3aa: CASSPGPGQGYSNQPQHF; CDR3nt: TGTGCCAGCAGTCCCGGTCCGGGACAGGGTTATAGCAATCAGCCCCAGCATTTT; j_gene: TRBJ1-5; v_gene: TRBV27; d_gene: TRBD1; abundance: .
CDR3aa: CASSETGVVNTIYF; CDR3nt: TGTGCCAGCAGCGAAACAGGGGTCGTAAACACCATATATTTT; j_gene: TRBJ1-3; v_gene: TRBV9; d_gene: TRBD1; abundance: many
CDR3aa: CASSPDRPPLPLYEKLFF; CDR3nt: TGTGCCAGCAGCCCCGACAGGCCCCCGCTACCCTTGTATGAAAAACTGTTTTTT; j_gene: TRBJ1-4; v_gene: TRBV27; d_gene: .; abundance: once
CDR3aa: CASSPPWQNYGYTF; CDR3nt: TGTGCCAGCTCACCACCCTGGCAGAACTATGGCTACACCTTC; j_gene: TRBJ1-2; v_gene: TRBV18; d_gene: .; abundance: .
CDR3aa: CASSYRGYSPLHF; CDR3nt: TGTGCCAGCAGTTACAGGGGTTATTCACCCCTCCACTTT; j_gene: TRBJ1-6; v_gene: TRBV6-5; d_gene: .; abundance: .
CDR3aa: CASSRQGQLNTEAFF; CDR3nt: TGTGCCAGCAGCCGTCAGGGACAATTGAACACTGAAGCTTTCTTT; j_gene: TRBJ1-1; v_gene: TRBV14; d_gene: .; abundance: .
CDR3aa: CATSTGDSYEQYF; CDR3nt: TGTGCCACCAGCACTGGGGACAGCTACGAGCAGTACTTC; j_gene: TRBJ2-7; v_gene: TRBV15; d_gene: TRBD1; abundance: .
CDR3aa: CASSVALPPTGDRIF; CDR3nt: TGTGCCAGCAGCGTAGCCCTCCCTCCTACAGGGGACAGGATCTTT; j_gene: TRBJ1-1; v_gene: TRBV9; d_gene: TRBD1; abundance: .
CDR3aa: CASSLGQSADTQYF; CDR3nt: TGTGCCAGCAGCTTAGGGCAGTCCGCAGATACGCAGTATTTT; j_gene: TRBJ2-3; v_gene: TRBV7-9; d_gene: .; abundance: few
CDR3aa: CASSLTLTSGNEQFF; CDR3nt: TGTGCCAGCAGCTTAACCCTGACTAGCGGCAATGAGCAGTTCTTC; j_gene: TRBJ2-1; v_gene: TRBV7-3; d_gene: TRBD2; abundance: .
CDR3aa: CASSSRDREKNEQFF; CDR3nt: TGCGCCAGCAGCTCCCGGGACAGGGAAAAGAATGAGCAGTTCTTC; j_gene: TRBJ2-1; v_gene: TRBV5-1; d_gene: TRBD1; abundance: .
CDR3aa: CASSSTGDSPLHF; CDR3nt: TGTGCCAGCAGCTCTACAGGGGATTCACCCCTCCACTTT; j_gene: TRBJ1-6; v_gene: TRBV7-9; d_gene: TRBD1; abundance: few
CDR3aa: CASSPTRIEAFF; CDR3nt: TGTGCCAGCAGCCCTACGAGAATTGAAGCTTTCTTT; j_gene: TRBJ1-1; v_gene: TRBV7-2; d_gene: .; abundance: .
CDR3aa: CATSDLVGVTQYF; CDR3nt: TGTGCCACCAGTGATTTAGTAGGGGTTACGCAGTATTTT; j_gene: TRBJ2-3; v_gene: TRBV24-1; d_gene: .; abundance: .
CDR3aa: CASRTGTTEAFF; CDR3nt: TGTGCCAGCAGGACGGGAACCACTGAAGCTTTCTTT; j_gene: TRBJ1-1; v_gene: TRBV2; d_gene: .; abundance: .
CDR3aa: CAWRKLRVGGEQYF; CDR3nt: TGTGCCTGGAGAAAACTCAGGGTTGGTGGGGAGCAGTACTTC; j_gene: TRBJ2-7; v_gene: TRBV30; d_gene: .; abundance: .
CDR3aa: CASSGVLLGHQKGYGYTF; CDR3nt: TGTGCCAGCAGTGGCGTTCTTCTTGGACACCAAAAGGGCTATGGCTACACCTTC; j_gene: TRBJ1-2; v_gene: TRBV6-1; d_gene: .; abundance: .
CDR3aa: CASSIAGGQPYEQYF; CDR3nt: TGTGCCAGTAGTATAGCAGGGGGCCAACCCTACGAGCAGTACTTC; j_gene: TRBJ2-7; v_gene: TRBV19; d_gene: TRBD1; abundance: .
CDR3aa: CASSQSSGDYYEQYF; CDR3nt: TGCGCCAGCAGCCAATCTTCAGGGGACTACTACGAGCAGTACTTC; j_gene: TRBJ2-7; v_gene: TRBV4-1; d_gene: .; abundance: .
CDR3aa: CASSFGRGNTIYF; CDR3nt: TGTGCCAGCAGTTTCGGCAGGGGGAACACCATATATTTT; j_gene: TRBJ1-3; v_gene: TRBV12-3/TRBV12-4; d_gene: TRBD1; abundance: .
CDR3aa: CASSMGQNQPQHF; CDR3nt: TGTGCCAGTAGTATGGGACAGAATCAGCCCCAGCATTTT; j_gene: TRBJ1-5; v_gene: TRBV19; d_gene: TRBD1; abundance: .
CDR3aa: CASSSRVSYNSPLHF; CDR3nt: TGTGCCAGCAGTTCCAGGGTCAGCTATAATTCACCCCTCCACTTT; j_gene: TRBJ1-6; v_gene: TRBV7-9; d_gene: .; abundance: once
CDR3aa: CASSTRHTGTGRETQYF; CDR3nt: TGCGCCAGCAGCACCCGCCATACCGGGACAGGGAGGGAGACCCAGTACTTC; j_gene: TRBJ2-5; v_gene: TRBV4-1; d_gene: TRBD1; abundance: .
CDR3aa: CATSDGTGDQPQHF; CDR3nt: TGTGCCACCAGTGACGGGACAGGGGATCAGCCCCAGCATTTT; j_gene: TRBJ1-5; v_gene: TRBV24-1; d_gene: TRBD1; abundance: few
CDR3aa: CASSLGAAFQETQYF; CDR3nt: TGTGCCAGCAGCTTAGGGGCAGCTTTCCAAGAGACCCAGTACTTC; j_gene: TRBJ2-5; v_gene: TRBV5-6; d_gene: .; abundance: .
CDR3aa: CATSENTGSRDTGELFF; CDR3nt: TGTGCCACCAGTGAAAACACAGGTAGCAGGGACACCGGGGAGCTGTTTTTT; j_gene: TRBJ2-2; v_gene: TRBV24-1; d_gene: .; abundance: once
CDR3aa: CATSRALLAGATYEQYF; CDR3nt: TGTGCCACCAGCAGGGCCCTACTAGCGGGGGCTACCTACGAGCAGTACTTC; j_gene: TRBJ2-7; v_gene: TRBV15; d_gene: TRBD2; abundance: .
CDR3aa: CASSVGSSYEQYF; CDR3nt: TGTGCCAGCAGTGTCGGGAGCTCCTACGAGCAGTACTTC; j_gene: TRBJ2-7; v_gene: TRBV2; d_gene: .; abundance: .
CDR3aa: CASSQSGQGSYEQYF; CDR3nt: TGCGCCAGCAGTCAATCTGGGCAGGGAAGCTACGAGCAGTACTTC; j_gene: TRBJ2-7; v_gene: TRBV23-1; d_gene: .; abundance: .
CDR3aa: CASSLAGAYNEQFF; CDR3nt: TGTGCCAGCAGCCTAGCGGGCGCCTACAATGAGCAGTTCTTC; j_gene: TRBJ2-1; v_gene: TRBV7-9; d_gene: TRBD2; abundance: few
CDR3aa: CASSLNKRDTQYF; CDR3nt: TGTGCCAGCAGCTTAAATAAGCGGGATACGCAGTATTTT; j_gene: TRBJ2-3; v_gene: TRBV7-3; d_gene: .; abundance: .
CDR3aa: CASSYMGGTAFF; CDR3nt: TGTGCCAGCAGTTACATGGGGGGAACGGCTTTCTTT; j_gene: TRBJ1-1; v_gene: TRBV6-5; d_gene: .; abundance: .
CDR3aa: CASLAGDRTDTQYF; CDR3nt: TGTGCCAGCCTGGCGGGGGACCGCACAGATACGCAGTATTTT; j_gene: TRBJ2-3; v_gene: TRBV27; d_gene: TRBD2; abundance: .